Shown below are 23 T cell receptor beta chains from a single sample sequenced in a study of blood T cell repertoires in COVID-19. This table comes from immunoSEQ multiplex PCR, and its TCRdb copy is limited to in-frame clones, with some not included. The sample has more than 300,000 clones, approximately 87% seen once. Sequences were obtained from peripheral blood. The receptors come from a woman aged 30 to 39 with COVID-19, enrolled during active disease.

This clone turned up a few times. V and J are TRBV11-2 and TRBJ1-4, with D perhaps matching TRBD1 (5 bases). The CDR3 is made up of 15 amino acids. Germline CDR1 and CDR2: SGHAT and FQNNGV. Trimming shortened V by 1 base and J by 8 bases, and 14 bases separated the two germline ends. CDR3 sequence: CASSLAGGSLEKLFF. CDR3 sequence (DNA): TGTGCCAGCAGCTTAGCGGGGGGTTCACTAGAAAAACTGTTTTTT.

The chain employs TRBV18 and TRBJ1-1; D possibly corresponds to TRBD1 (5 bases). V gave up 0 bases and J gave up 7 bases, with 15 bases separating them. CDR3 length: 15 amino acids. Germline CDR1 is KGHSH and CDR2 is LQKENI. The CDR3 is CASSPPTRQRFEAFF. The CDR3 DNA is TGTGCCAGCTCACCACCGACTAGACAGAGATTTGAAGCTTTCTTT.

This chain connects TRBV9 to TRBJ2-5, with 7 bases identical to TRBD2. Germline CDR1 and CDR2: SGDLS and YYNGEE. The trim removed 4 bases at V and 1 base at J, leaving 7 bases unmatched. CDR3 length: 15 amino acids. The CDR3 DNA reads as TGTGCCAGCAGCCCATCGGGGACTACCCAAGAGACCCAGTACTTC. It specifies CASSPSGTTQETQYF.

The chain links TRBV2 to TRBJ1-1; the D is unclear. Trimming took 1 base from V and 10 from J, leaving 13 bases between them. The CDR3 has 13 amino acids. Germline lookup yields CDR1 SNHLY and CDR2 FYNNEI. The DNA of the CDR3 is TGTGCCAGCAGTGAAGAGGAGGTCGTGGCAGCTTTCTTT. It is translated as CASSEEEVVAAFF.

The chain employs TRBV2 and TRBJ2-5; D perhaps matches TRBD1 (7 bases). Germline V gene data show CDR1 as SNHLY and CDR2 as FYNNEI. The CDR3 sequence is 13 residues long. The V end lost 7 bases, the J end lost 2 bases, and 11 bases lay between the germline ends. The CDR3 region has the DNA TGTGCCAGCACCGGGGGACAGCAAGAGACCCAGTACTTC. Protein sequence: CASTGGQQETQYF.

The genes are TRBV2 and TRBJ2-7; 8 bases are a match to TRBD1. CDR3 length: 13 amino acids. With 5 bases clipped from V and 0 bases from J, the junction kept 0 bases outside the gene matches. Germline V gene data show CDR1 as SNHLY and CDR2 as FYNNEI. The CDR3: CASSTGGSYEQYF. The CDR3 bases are TGTGCCAGCAGTACAGGGGGCTCCTACGAGCAGTACTTC.

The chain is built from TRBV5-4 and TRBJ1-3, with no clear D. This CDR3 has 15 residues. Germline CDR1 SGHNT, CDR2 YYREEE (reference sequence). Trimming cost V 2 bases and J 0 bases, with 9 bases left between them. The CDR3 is CASSFWAGSGNTIYF. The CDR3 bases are TGTGCCAGCAGCTTCTGGGCTGGCTCTGGAAACACCATATATTTT.

CDR3 protein: CASSVVASGEYEQYF. CDR3 nucleotide sequence: TGTGCCAGCAGCGTAGTGGCTAGCGGGGAATACGAGCAGTACTTC. The rearrangement joins TRBV9 to TRBJ2-7; 9 nucleotides match TRBD2. The ends lost 0 bases at V and 4 bases at J; junction bases unmatched: 5. The CDR3 contains 15 residues. The V gene's germline CDR1 is SGDLS and CDR2 YYNGEE.

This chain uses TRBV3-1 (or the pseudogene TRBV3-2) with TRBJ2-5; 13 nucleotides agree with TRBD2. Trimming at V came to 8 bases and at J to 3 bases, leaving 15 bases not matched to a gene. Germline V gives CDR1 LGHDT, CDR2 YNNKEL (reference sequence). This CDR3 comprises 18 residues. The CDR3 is CASARGGLAGWSEETQYF. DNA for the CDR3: TGTGCCAGCGCGAGAGGGGGACTAGCGGGGTGGAGTGAAGAGACCCAGTACTTC.

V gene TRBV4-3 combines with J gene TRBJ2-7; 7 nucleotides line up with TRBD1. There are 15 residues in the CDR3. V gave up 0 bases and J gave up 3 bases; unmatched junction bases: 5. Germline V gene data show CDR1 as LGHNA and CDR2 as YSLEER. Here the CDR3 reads CASSQDPGTVYEQYF. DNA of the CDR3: TGCGCCAGCAGCCAAGACCCGGGGACAGTCTACGAGCAGTACTTC.

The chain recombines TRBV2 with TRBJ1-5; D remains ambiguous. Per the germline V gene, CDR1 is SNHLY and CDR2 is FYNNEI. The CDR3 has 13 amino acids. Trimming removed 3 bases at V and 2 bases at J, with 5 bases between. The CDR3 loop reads CASSDGGNQPQHF. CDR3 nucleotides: TGTGCCAGCAGTGACGGGGGCAATCAGCCCCAGCATTTT. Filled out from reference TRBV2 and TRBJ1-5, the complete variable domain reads EPEVTQTPSHQVTQMGQEVILRCVPISNHLYFYWYRQILGQKVEFLVSFYNNEISEKSEIFDDQFSVERPDGSNFTLKIRSTKLEDSAMYFCASSDGGNQPQHFGDGTRLSIL.

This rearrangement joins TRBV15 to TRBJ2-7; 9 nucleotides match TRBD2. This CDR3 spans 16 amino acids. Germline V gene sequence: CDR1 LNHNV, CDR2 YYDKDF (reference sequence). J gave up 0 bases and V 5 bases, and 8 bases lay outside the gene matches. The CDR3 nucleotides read TGTGCCACCAGCGGCGGGAGGGGCCCGGGCTCCTACGAGCAGTACTTC. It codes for CATSGGRGPGSYEQYF.

CDR3: CASSTGTSGAYLYNEQFF. CDR3 DNA sequence: TGTGCCAGCAGTACCGGGACTAGCGGGGCTTACCTTTACAATGAGCAGTTCTTC. The chain recombines TRBV27 with TRBJ2-1; 13 positions agree with TRBD2. From germline, CDR1 is MNHEY and CDR2 SMNVEV (reference sequence). V was clipped by 5 bases and J by 4 bases; unmatched bases: 11. The CDR3 runs to 18 residues.

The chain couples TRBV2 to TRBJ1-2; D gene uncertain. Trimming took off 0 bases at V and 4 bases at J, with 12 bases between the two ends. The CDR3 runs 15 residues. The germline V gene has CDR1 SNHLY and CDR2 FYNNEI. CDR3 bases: TGTGCCAGCAGTGAAGCGCTGAAGAGCCCCTATGGCTACACCTTC. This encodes CASSEALKSPYGYTF.

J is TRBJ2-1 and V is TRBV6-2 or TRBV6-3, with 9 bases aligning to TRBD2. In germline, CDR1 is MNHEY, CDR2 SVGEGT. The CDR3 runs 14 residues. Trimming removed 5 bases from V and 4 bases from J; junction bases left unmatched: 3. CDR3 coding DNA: TGTGCCAGCAGTCTAGCGGGGACGTACAATGAGCAGTTCTTC. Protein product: CASSLAGTYNEQFF.

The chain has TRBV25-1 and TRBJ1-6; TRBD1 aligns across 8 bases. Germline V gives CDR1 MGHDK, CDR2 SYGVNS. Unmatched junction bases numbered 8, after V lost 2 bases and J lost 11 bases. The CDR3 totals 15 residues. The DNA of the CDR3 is TGTGCCAGCAGTGAAGGTGGTACAGGGGGGCCACCCCTCCACTTT. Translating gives CASSEGGTGGPPLHF. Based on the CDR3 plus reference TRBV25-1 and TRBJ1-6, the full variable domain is EADIYQTPRYLVIGTGKKITLECSQTMGHDKMYWYQQDPGMELHLIHYSYGVNSTEKGDLSSESTVSRIRTEHFPLTLESARPSHTSQYLCASSEGGTGGPPLHFGNGTRLTVT.

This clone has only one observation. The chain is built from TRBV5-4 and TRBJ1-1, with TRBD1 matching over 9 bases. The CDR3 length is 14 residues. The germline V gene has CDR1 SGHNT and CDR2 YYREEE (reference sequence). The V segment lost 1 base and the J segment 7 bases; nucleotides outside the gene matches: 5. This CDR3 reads CASSLHTGGVEAFF. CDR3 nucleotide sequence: TGTGCCAGCAGCTTGCATACAGGGGGCGTTGAAGCTTTCTTT.

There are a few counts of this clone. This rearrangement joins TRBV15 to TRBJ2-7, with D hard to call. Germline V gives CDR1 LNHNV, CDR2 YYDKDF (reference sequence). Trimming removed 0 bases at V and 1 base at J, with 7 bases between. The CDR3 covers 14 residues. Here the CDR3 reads CATSRDGESYEQYF. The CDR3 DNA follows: TGTGCCACCAGCAGAGATGGAGAGTCCTACGAGCAGTACTTC. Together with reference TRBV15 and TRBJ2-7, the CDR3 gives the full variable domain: DAMVIQNPRYQVTQFGKPVTLSCSQTLNHNVMYWYQQKSSQAPKLLFHYYDKDFNNEADTPDNFQSRRPNTSFCFLDIRSPGLGDTAMYLCATSRDGESYEQYFGPGTRLTVT.

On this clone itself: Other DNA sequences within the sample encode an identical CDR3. The CDR3 nucleotides read TGCGCCAGCAGCTCCTTACAGGGTTACGAGCAGTACTTC. Its protein is CASSSLQGYEQYF. The genes are TRBV5-1 and TRBJ2-7; a possible D gene is TRBD1 (6 bases). The CDR3 extends over 13 amino acids. Germline V lookup: CDR1 SGHRS, CDR2 YFSETQ. Trimming left V 3 bases short and J 4 bases short, with 11 bases between. The full variable domain, with the rest looked up from reference TRBV5-1 and TRBJ2-7, is KAGVTQTPRYLIKTRGQQVTLSCSPISGHRSVSWYQQTPGQGLQFLFEYFSETQRNKGNFPGRFSGRQFSNSRSEMNVSTLELGDSALYLCASSSLQGYEQYFGPGTRLTVT.

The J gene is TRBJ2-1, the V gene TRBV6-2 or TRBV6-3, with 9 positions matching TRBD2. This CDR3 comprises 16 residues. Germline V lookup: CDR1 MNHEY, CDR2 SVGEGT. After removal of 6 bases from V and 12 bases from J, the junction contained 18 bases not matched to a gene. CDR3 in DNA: TGTGCCAGCAGCCCTAGGGGAGCGGGGGGTTCTCCCCGGCAGTTCTTC. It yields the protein CASSPRGAGGSPRQFF.

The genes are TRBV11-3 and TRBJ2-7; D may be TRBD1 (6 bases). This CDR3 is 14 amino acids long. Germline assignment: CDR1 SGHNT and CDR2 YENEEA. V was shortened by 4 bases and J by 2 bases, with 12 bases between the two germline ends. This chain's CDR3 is CASSSTGHPYEQYF. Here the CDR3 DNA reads TGTGCCAGCAGCTCAACGGGACATCCCTACGAGCAGTACTTC.

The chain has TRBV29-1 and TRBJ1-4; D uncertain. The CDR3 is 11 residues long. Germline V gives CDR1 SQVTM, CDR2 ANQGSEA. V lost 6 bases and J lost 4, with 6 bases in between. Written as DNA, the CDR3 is TGCAGCGTGACTCATAATGAAAAACTGTTTTTT. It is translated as CSVTHNEKLFF.

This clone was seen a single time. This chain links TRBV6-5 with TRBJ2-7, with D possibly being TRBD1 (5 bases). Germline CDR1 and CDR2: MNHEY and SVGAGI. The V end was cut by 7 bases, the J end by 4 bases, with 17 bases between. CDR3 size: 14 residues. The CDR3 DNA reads TGTGCCAGCACCCAGGGTAGTTGGTCTTACGAGCAGTACTTC. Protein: CASTQGSWSYEQYF.